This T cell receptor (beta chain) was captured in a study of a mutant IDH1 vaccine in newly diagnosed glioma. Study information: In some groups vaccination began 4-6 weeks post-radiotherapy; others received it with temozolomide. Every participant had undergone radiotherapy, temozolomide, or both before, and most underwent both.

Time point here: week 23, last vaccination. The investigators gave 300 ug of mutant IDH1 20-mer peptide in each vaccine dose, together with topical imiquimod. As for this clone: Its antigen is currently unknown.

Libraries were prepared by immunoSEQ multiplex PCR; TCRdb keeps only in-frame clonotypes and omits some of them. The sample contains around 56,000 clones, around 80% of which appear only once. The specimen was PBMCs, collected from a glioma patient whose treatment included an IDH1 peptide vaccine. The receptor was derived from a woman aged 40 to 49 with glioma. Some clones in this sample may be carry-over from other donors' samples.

The CDR3 bases are TGTGCCAGCAGTTTGGGGGGGAGGGATACGCAGTATTTT. Encoded protein: CASSLGGRDTQYF. The rearrangement joins TRBV2 to TRBJ2-3, with 7 bases lining up with TRBD2. The CDR3 loop spans 13 amino acids. V shed 5 bases and J 6 bases; nucleotides not matched to a gene: 5. Germline V gene sequence: CDR1 SNHLY, CDR2 FYNNEI.